This T cell receptor (beta chain) was captured by sequencing in a study of sequential checkpoint blockade in melanoma. Using immunoSEQ multiplex PCR, the repertoire was profiled, and TCRdb retains in-frame clones only, with some absent. There are about 7,100 clones in the sample; 28% occur only once, and approximately 5.9% lies in the top ten. Germline values: CDR1 MNHGY, CDR2 SAAAGT. V lost 8 bases to trimming and J lost 7 bases, with 12 bases between them. The CDR3 sequence is 13 residues long. Treatment in this sample: randomized to nivolumab then ipilimumab (arm A) or the reverse (arm B). This clone was seen only a few times.

The sample was tumor tissue (inferred from file names), taken from a patient given nivolumab and ipilimumab in sequence. The TCR originated in a human donor with melanoma. The chain combines TRBV6-8 with TRBJ1-6; TRBD1 might be the D (6 bases). CDR3 nucleotides: TGTGCCAGCCGGGACACCTGGAATTCACCCCTCCACTTT. Translating gives CASRDTWNSPLHF.